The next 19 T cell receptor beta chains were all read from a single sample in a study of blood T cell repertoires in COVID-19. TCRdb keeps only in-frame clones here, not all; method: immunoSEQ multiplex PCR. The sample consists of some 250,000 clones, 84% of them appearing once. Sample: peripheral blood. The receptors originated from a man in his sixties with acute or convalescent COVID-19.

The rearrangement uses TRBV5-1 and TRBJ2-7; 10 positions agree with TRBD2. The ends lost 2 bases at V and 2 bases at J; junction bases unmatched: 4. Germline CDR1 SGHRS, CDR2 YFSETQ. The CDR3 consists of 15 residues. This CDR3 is CASSFGLAATYEQYF. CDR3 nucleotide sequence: TGCGCCAGCAGCTTTGGACTAGCGGCAACCTACGAGCAGTACTTC. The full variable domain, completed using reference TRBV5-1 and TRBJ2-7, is KAGVTQTPRYLIKTRGQQVTLSCSPISGHRSVSWYQQTPGQGLQFLFEYFSETQRNKGNFPGRFSGRQFSNSRSEMNVSTLELGDSALYLCASSFGLAATYEQYFGPGTRLTVT.

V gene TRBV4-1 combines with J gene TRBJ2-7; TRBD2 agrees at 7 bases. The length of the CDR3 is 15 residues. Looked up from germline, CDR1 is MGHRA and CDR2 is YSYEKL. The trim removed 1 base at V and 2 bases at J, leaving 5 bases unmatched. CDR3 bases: TGCGCCAGCAGCCAAGCTCTAGCGGAGGCCTACGAGCAGTACTTC. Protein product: CASSQALAEAYEQYF.

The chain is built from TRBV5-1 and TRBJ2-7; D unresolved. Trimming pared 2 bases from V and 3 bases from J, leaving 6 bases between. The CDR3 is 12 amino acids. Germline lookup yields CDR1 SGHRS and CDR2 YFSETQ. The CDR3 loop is CASSFPGYEQYF. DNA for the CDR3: TGCGCCAGCAGCTTCCCGGGCTACGAGCAGTACTTC.

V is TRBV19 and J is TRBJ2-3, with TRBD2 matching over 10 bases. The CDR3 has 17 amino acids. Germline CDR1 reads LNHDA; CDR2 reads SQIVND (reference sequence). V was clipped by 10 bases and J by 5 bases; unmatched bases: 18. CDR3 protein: CATQRTRTSGGGDTQYF. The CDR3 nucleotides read TGTGCCACCCAACGAACCAGGACTAGCGGTGGGGGAGATACGCAGTATTTT.

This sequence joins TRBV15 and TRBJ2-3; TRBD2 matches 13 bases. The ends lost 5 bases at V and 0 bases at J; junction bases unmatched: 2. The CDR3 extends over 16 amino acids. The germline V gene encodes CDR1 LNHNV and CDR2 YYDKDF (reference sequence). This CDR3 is CATSAGLAGSTDTQYF. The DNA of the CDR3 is TGTGCCACCAGCGCGGGACTAGCGGGAAGCACAGATACGCAGTATTTT.

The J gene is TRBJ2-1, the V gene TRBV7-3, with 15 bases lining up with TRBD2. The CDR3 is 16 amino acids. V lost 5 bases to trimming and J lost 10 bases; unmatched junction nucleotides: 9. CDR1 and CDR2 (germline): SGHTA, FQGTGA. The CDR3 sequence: CASSQGTSGGSREQFF. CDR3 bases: TGTGCCAGCAGCCAAGGGACTAGCGGGGGGTCCAGAGAGCAGTTCTTC.

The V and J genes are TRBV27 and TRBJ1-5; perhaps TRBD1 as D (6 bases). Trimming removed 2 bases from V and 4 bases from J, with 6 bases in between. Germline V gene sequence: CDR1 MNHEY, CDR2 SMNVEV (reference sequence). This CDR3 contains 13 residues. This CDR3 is CASSLRGNQPQHF. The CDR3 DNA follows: TGTGCCAGCAGTTTAAGGGGGAATCAGCCCCAGCATTTT.

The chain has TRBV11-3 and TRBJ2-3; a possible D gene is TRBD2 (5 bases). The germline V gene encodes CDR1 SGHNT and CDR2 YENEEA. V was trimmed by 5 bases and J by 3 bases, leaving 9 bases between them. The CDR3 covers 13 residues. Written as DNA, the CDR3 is TGTGCCAGCAGCGCCCGGGAAACAGATACGCAGTATTTT. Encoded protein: CASSARETDTQYF.

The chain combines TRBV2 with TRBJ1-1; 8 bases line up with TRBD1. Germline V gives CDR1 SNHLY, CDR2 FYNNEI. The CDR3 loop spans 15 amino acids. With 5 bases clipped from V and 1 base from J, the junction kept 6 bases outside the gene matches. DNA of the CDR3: TGTGCCAGCAGTTCTCAGGGGGCTGGGAACACTGAAGCTTTCTTT. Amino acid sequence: CASSSQGAGNTEAFF.

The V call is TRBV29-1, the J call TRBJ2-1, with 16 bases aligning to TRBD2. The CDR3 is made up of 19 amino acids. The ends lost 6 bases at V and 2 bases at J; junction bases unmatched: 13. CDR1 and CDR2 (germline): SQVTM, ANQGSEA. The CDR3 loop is CSVAGTSGRGRMAYNEQFF. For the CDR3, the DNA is TGCAGCGTAGCCGGGACTAGCGGGAGGGGAAGGATGGCCTACAATGAGCAGTTCTTC.

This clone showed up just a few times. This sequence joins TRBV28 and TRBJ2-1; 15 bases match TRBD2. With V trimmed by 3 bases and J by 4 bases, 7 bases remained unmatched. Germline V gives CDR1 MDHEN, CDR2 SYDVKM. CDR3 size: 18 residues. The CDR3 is CASSFWGLAGGPYNEQFF. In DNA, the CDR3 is TGTGCCAGCAGTTTTTGGGGACTAGCGGGAGGACCTTACAATGAGCAGTTCTTC.

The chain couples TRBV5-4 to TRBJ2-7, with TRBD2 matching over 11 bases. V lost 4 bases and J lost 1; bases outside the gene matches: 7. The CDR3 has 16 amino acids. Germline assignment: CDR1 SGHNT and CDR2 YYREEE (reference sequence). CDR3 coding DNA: TGTGCCAGCAGCCCTGGTGGGACTAGCGGATCCTACGAGCAGTACTTC. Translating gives CASSPGGTSGSYEQYF.

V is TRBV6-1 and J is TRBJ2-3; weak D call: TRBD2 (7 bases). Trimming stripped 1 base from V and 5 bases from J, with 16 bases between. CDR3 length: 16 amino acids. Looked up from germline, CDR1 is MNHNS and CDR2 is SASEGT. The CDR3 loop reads CASSEVGGGPEDTQYF. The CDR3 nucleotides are TGTGCCAGCAGTGAAGTAGGGGGGGGGCCGGAAGATACGCAGTATTTT.

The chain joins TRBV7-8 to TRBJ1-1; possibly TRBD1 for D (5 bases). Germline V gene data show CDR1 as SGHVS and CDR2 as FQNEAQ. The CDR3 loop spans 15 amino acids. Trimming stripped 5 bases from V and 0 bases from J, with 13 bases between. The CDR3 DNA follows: TGTGCCAGCAGCGGGAAGGCAGGGTTGAACACTGAAGCTTTCTTT. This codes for CASSGKAGLNTEAFF.

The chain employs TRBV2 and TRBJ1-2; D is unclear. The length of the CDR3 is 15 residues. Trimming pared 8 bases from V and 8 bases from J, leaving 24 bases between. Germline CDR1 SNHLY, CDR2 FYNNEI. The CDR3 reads CASSISGSIVEGYTF. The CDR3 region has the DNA TGTGCCAGCTCGATCTCAGGCTCTATCGTGGAAGGCTACACCTTC.

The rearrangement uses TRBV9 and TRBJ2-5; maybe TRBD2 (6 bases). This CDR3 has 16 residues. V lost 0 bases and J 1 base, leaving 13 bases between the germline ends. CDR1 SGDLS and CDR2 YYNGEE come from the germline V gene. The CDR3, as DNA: TGTGCCAGCAGCGTAGCTTGGGCGGGACTCCAAGAGACCCAGTACTTC. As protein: CASSVAWAGLQETQYF. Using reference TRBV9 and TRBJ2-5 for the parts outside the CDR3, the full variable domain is DSGVTQTPKHLITATGQRVTLRCSPRSGDLSVYWYQQSLDQGLQFLIQYYNGEERAKGNILERFSAQQFPDLHSELNLSSLELGDSALYFCASSVAWAGLQETQYFGPGTRLLVL.

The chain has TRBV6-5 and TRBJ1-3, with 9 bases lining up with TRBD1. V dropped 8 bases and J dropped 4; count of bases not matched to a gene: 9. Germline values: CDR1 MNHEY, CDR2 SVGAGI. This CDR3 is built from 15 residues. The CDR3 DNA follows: TGTGCCAGCGGTCCGGGACAGGGTTGGGGAAACACCATATATTTT. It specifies CASGPGQGWGNTIYF.

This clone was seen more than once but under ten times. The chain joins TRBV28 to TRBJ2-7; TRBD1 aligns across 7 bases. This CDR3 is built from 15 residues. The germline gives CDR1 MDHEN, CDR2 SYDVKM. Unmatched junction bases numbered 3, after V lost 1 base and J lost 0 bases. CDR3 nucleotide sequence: TGTGCCAGCAGTTTATATGCAGGGGGCTCCTACGAGCAGTACTTC. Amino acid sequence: CASSLYAGGSYEQYF.

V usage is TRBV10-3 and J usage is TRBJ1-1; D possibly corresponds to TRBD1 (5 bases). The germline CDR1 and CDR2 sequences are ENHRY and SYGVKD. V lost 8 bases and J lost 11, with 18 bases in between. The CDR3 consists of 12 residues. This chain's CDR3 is CAISPGEGEAFF. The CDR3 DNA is TGTGCCATCTCCCCGGGGGAGGGTGAGGCTTTCTTT.